A single sample gave rise to the 28 T cell receptor beta chains below, sequenced in a study of T cells after yellow fever vaccination. TCRdb reanalysed the 5' RACE reads using MiXCR and keeps one entry per CDR3 protein. This table has some 350,000 distinct CDR3 sequences, roughly 4% appearing once. This sample comprised PBMCs, obtained 5 days after the yellow fever booster vaccination. These receptors were collected from a man younger than 35 who received the YFV17D yellow fever vaccine.

This clonotype has at least ten counts. This sequence joins TRBV4-1 and TRBJ2-5; D possibly corresponds to TRBD2 (6 bases). Per the germline V gene, CDR1 is MGHRA and CDR2 is YSYEKL. The CDR3 consists of 15 residues. V lost 0 bases to trimming and J lost 0 bases, with 8 bases between them. CDR3 residues: CASSQDWGDQETQYF. In nucleotides, the CDR3 is TGCGCCAGCAGCCAAGATTGGGGGGACCAAGAGACCCAGTACTTC.

CDR3 coding DNA: TGTGCCAGCAGCCCCCGTGACGGGGCGGATACGCAGTATTTT. It specifies CASSPRDGADTQYF. The rearrangement joins TRBV2 to TRBJ2-3, with D possibly called TRBD1 or TRBD2 (5 bases each). V lost 6 bases and J 6 bases, leaving 16 bases between the germline ends. The CDR3 has 14 amino acids. In germline, CDR1 is SNHLY, CDR2 FYNNEI.

This clonotype has more than one count but fewer than ten. The V call is TRBV20-1, the J call TRBJ2-3; a weak D match, TRBD2 (5 bases). V gave up 2 bases and J gave up 2 bases, with 14 bases separating them. The CDR3 loop spans 15 amino acids. CDR1 is DFQATT and CDR2 is SNEGSKA in the germline V gene (reference sequence). CDR3 nucleotide sequence: TGCAGTGCTAGATTGTCGGGGTCCGCCACAGATACGCAGTATTTT. Its translation is CSARLSGSATDTQYF.

The gene calls are TRBV11-2 and TRBJ1-2; tentative D call: TRBD1 (6 bases). The CDR3 runs to 13 residues. V dropped 5 bases and J dropped 5 bases, with 12 bases sitting between them. CDR1 is SGHAT, CDR2 FQNNGV, per germline. CDR3 DNA sequence: TGTGCCAGCAGCCCCCGGACAGAATATGGCTACACCTTC. This sequence encodes CASSPRTEYGYTF.

In its sample, this clonotype was seen a few times. The gene calls are TRBV24-1 and TRBJ1-2; D might be TRBD1 (6 bases). Looked up from germline, CDR1 is KGHDR and CDR2 is SFDVKD. The CDR3 runs to 18 residues. Trimming removed 0 bases from V and 4 bases from J, with 20 bases in between. CDR3 DNA: TGTGCCACCAGTGATTTGAATCGGTACCCGACAGGAGCCTATGGCTACACCTTC. It encodes CATSDLNRYPTGAYGYTF.

The chain employs TRBV19 and TRBJ1-6; 8 bases are shared with TRBD1. Germline lookup yields CDR1 LNHDA and CDR2 SQIVND (reference sequence). V lost 3 bases, J lost 4 bases, and 8 bases stayed unmatched. This CDR3 contains 17 residues. This chain's CDR3 is CASSMGQAKQYNSPLHF. Written as DNA, the CDR3 is TGTGCCAGTAGTATGGGACAGGCGAAACAATATAATTCACCCCTCCACTTT. Complete variable domain (other parts from reference TRBV19 and TRBJ1-6): DGGITQSPKYLFRKEGQNVTLSCEQNLNHDAMYWYRQDPGQGLRLIYYSQIVNDFQKGDIAEGYSVSREKKESFPLTVTSAQKNPTAFYLCASSMGQAKQYNSPLHFGNGTRLTVT.

This clonotype was counted between two and nine times. The rearrangement joins TRBV2 to TRBJ2-1; 12 bases map to TRBD1. The trim removed 9 bases at V and 7 bases at J, leaving 16 bases unmatched. The CDR3 extends over 17 amino acids. In germline, CDR1 is SNHLY, CDR2 FYNNEI. CDR3 bases: TGTGCCAGACTGCGGGACAGGGGGCTGGGTATTGGGAATGAGCAGTTCTTC. Encoded protein: CARLRDRGLGIGNEQFF.

This clonotype turned up a few times. The chain has TRBV2 and TRBJ2-4; D is perhaps TRBD1 (6 bases). Between the trimmed V and J ends, which lost 4 bases and 7 bases, there was a span of 14 bases. This CDR3 is built from 14 residues. Germline CDR1 SNHLY, CDR2 FYNNEI. DNA for the CDR3: TGTGCCAGCAGTGTTGGCAGGGGTGGGAACATTCAGTACTTC. This sequence encodes CASSVGRGGNIQYF.

The genes are TRBV4-2 and TRBJ2-1; the match to TRBD2 covers 9 bases. This CDR3 region has 14 residues. Germline V gene lookup returns CDR1 LGHNA and CDR2 YNFKEQ. The J segment lost 7 bases and the V segment lost 4 bases, leaving 5 bases of the junction unmatched. CDR3 in DNA: TGTGCCAGCAGCCCTAGCGGGGTGGGTAATGAGCAGTTCTTC. It yields the protein CASSPSGVGNEQFF.

This clonotype has at least ten counts. This rearrangement joins TRBV7-9 to TRBJ2-7; D remains unclear. The CDR3 extends over 11 amino acids. Germline V gives CDR1 SEHNR, CDR2 FQNEAQ (reference sequence). V dropped 2 bases and J dropped 7 bases, with 6 bases sitting between them. The CDR3 DNA is TGTGCCAGCAGCTTAATGGGGGAGCAGTACGTC. Translated: CASSLMGEQYV.

This clonotype appeared a few times. CDR3 DNA sequence: TGTGCCAGCAGTTACTGGAATGACAGAAGCAATCAGCCCCAGCATTTT. The encoded protein is CASSYWNDRSNQPQHF. The rearrangement links TRBV6-6 to TRBJ1-5, with D perhaps matching TRBD1 (5 bases). The CDR3 runs to 16 residues. CDR1 is MNHNY and CDR2 is SVGAGI in the germline V gene (reference sequence). V shed 1 base and J shed 1 base, with 11 bases lying between them.

This clonotype was seen a few times. The J gene is TRBJ1-1, the V gene TRBV10-3, with D maybe TRBD1 (5 bases). The CDR3 contains 14 residues. The germline CDR1 and CDR2 sequences are ENHRY and SYGVKD. The V gene lost 11 bases and the J gene lost 4 bases, with 20 bases spanning the gap. The CDR3 sequence: CASKALGLITEAFF. The CDR3 DNA reads TGTGCCTCGAAGGCCCTGGGGCTTATCACTGAAGCTTTCTTT.

This clonotype was recorded many times. The chain's CDR3 is CASNWDFSYNEQFF. CDR3 nucleotide sequence: TGTGCCAGCAACTGGGACTTCTCCTACAATGAGCAGTTCTTC. The chain employs TRBV28 and TRBJ2-1; D possibly corresponds to TRBD2 (6 bases). Germline V gives CDR1 MDHEN, CDR2 SYDVKM. The ends were cut back, 7 bases at V and 0 bases at J, with 10 bases in the middle. The CDR3 runs 14 residues.

This clonotype was counted a few times. The gene calls are TRBV21-1 and TRBJ2-1. TRBV21-1 is a documented pseudogene. The CDR3 runs 18 residues. The CDR3 region is CASSKVSSELSSYNEQFF. CDR3 coding DNA: TGTGCCAGCAGCAAAGTCAGTAGTGAACTAAGCTCCTACAATGAGCAGTTCTTC.

This clonotype was seen ten or more times. CDR3 nucleotide sequence: TGCGCCAGCAGCCAAGATACGGGACAGCGAACTACGGAGACCCAGTACTTC. Its translation: CASSQDTGQRTTETQYF. The gene calls are TRBV4-3 and TRBJ2-5; TRBD1 agrees at 7 bases. The CDR3 is 17 amino acids. After removal of 0 bases from V and 5 bases from J, the junction contained 12 bases not matched to a gene. Per germline, CDR1 LGHNA and CDR2 YSLEER.

This rearrangement joins TRBV5-4 to TRBJ2-7; 10 positions agree with TRBD2. V trimming: 7 bases; J trimming: 2 bases; junction bases outside the gene matches: 15. The germline V gene encodes CDR1 SGHNT and CDR2 YYREEE (reference sequence). This CDR3 has 17 amino acids. The CDR3 nucleotides are TGTGCCAGCTCCTTCGGGCCTAGCGGGGGAGGGACCTACGAGCAGTACTTC. This codes for CASSFGPSGGGTYEQYF. The full variable domain, completed using reference TRBV5-4 and TRBJ2-7, is ETGVTQSPTHLIKTRGQQVTLRCSSQSGHNTVSWYQQALGQGPQFIFQYYREEENGRGNFPPRFSGLQFPNYSSELNVNALELDDSALYLCASSFGPSGGGTYEQYFGPGTRLTVT.

The table lists this clonotype with a few counts. The J gene is TRBJ2-2, the V gene TRBV7-2; 8 bases line up with TRBD1. Germline CDR1 reads SGHTA; CDR2 reads FQGNSA. Trimming removed 6 bases from V and 1 base from J; junction bases left unmatched: 4. This CDR3 has 15 amino acids. In DNA, the CDR3 is TGTGCCAGCAGGACCGGGACAGGGAACACCGGGGAGCTGTTTTTT. It is translated as CASRTGTGNTGELFF.

V gene TRBV27 combines with J gene TRBJ1-6; TRBD1 agrees at 8 bases. V lost 5 bases, J lost 10 bases, and 7 bases stayed unmatched. CDR3 length: 14 residues. The germline CDR1 and CDR2 sequences are MNHEY and SMNVEV (reference sequence). For the CDR3, the DNA is TGTGCCAGCAGTCTGGCGACAGGGGAGTCACCCCTCCACTTT. This encodes CASSLATGESPLHF.

The chain couples TRBV7-2 to TRBJ2-1, with no clear D. The germline CDR1 and CDR2 sequences are SGHTA and FQGNSA. This CDR3 comprises 14 residues. The V gene lost 2 bases and the J gene lost 7 bases, with 12 bases spanning the gap. CDR3 nucleotides: TGTGCCAGCAGCTTAATTCGTGGGGAAAATGAGCAGTTCTTC. It translates to CASSLIRGENEQFF.

This clonotype was seen at least ten times. The chain combines TRBV6-6 with TRBJ2-3; possible D gene TRBD1, 6 bases. The CDR3 totals 15 residues. Germline values: CDR1 MNHNY, CDR2 SVGAGI (reference sequence). V lost 6 bases and J lost 6, with 19 bases in between. CDR3 sequence reads: CASSLDRLGSDTQYF. For the CDR3, the DNA is TGTGCCAGCAGCCTGGACAGACTCGGTTCGGATACGCAGTATTTT.

This clonotype showed up many times. The chain combines TRBV6-6 with TRBJ2-7, with 8 bases that match TRBD1. Unmatched junction bases numbered 6, after V lost 2 bases and J lost 6 bases. CDR1 is MNHNY, CDR2 SVGAGI, per germline (reference sequence). This CDR3 has 14 amino acids. CDR3 protein: CASSYPDRDGEQYF. CDR3 nucleotides: TGTGCCAGCAGTTACCCGGACAGGGACGGCGAGCAGTACTTC.

The chain uses TRBV6-1 and TRBJ1-4; D perhaps matches TRBD1 (5 bases). V was pared by 4 bases and J by 7 bases, with 13 bases between. The CDR3 has 14 amino acids. The germline V gene encodes CDR1 MNHNS and CDR2 SASEGT. The CDR3 DNA is TGTGCCAGCAGTGGATGGGTGGGGGTTGAAAAACTGTTTTTT. Protein sequence: CASSGWVGVEKLFF.

The chain combines TRBV6-5 with TRBJ1-4; weak D call: TRBD1 (6 bases). The germline CDR1 and CDR2 sequences are MNHEY and SVGAGI. The V end was cut by 7 bases, the J end by 2 bases, with 11 bases between. The CDR3 contains 14 residues. CDR3 residues: CASKSGDTNEKLFF. CDR3 in DNA: TGTGCCAGCAAATCAGGGGATACTAATGAAAAACTGTTTTTT.

The chain has TRBV7-2 and TRBJ2-1; D remains unclear. Germline loops: CDR1 SGHTA, CDR2 FQGNSA. With 4 bases removed from V and 8 bases from J, the gap between germline ends came to 15 bases. CDR3 length: 14 residues. CDR3 loop: CASSSPPRRHEQFF. In DNA form, the CDR3 reads TGTGCCAGCAGCTCTCCCCCGCGCCGGCATGAGCAGTTCTTC.

This clonotype was counted a few times. The chain employs TRBV11-3 and TRBJ2-3, with no clear D. This CDR3 is 14 amino acids long. V was clipped by 0 bases and J by 2 bases, with 6 bases between them. The germline V gene encodes CDR1 SGHNT and CDR2 YENEEA. In nucleotides, the CDR3 is TGTGCCAGCAGCTTAGATGGGGACACAGATACGCAGTATTTT. Protein: CASSLDGDTDTQYF.

This clonotype was seen at least ten times. J is TRBJ2-2 and V is TRBV7-9; D may be TRBD2 (6 bases). V was clipped by 5 bases and J by 4 bases, with 14 bases between them. Germline CDR1 and CDR2: SEHNR and FQNEAQ (reference sequence). The length of the CDR3 is 15 residues. CDR3 protein: CASSTWDSSTGELFF. In DNA, the CDR3 is TGTGCCAGCAGCACCTGGGACTCGTCCACCGGGGAGCTGTTTTTT. The full variable domain, in which reference TRBV7-9 and TRBJ2-2 provide the parts outside the CDR3, is DTGVSQNPRHKITKRGQNVTFRCDPISEHNRLYWYRQTLGQGPEFLTYFQNEAQLEKSRLLSDRFSAERPKGSFSTLEIQRTEQGDSAMYLCASSTWDSSTGELFFGEGSRLTVL.

This clonotype was counted many times. The rearrangement uses TRBV5-5 and TRBJ1-1; D not resolved. This CDR3 contains 15 residues. The germline V gene encodes CDR1 SGHKS and CDR2 YYEKEE (reference sequence). The V gene lost 4 bases and the J gene lost 10 bases, with 23 bases spanning the gap. This chain's CDR3 is CASSPMFWAVRGAFF. CDR3 nucleotides: TGTGCCAGCAGCCCTATGTTCTGGGCTGTCCGTGGAGCTTTCTTT.

This chain links TRBV7-2 with TRBJ1-2, with D unresolved. The CDR3 length is 12 residues. The germline V gene has CDR1 SGHTA and CDR2 FQGNSA. V was clipped by 7 bases and J by 7 bases, with 13 bases between them. CDR3 coding DNA: TGTGCCAGCACCCGCTTCCTATTTGGCTACACCTTC. Translation gives CASTRFLFGYTF. Based on the CDR3 plus reference TRBV7-2 and TRBJ1-2, the full variable domain is GAGVSQSPSNKVTEKGKDVELRCDPISGHTALYWYRQSLGQGLEFLIYFQGNSAPDKSGLPSDRFSAERTGGSVSTLTIQRTQQEDSAVYLCASTRFLFGYTFGSGTRLTVV.